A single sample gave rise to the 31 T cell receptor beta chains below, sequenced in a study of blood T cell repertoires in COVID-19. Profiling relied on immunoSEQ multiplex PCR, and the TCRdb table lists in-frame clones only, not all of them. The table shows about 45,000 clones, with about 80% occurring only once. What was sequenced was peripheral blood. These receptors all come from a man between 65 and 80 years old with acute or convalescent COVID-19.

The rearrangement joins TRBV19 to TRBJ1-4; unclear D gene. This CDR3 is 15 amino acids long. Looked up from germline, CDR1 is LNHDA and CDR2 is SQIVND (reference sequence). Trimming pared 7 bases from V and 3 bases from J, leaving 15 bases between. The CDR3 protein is CASNGNAAANEKLFF. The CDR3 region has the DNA TGTGCCAGTAATGGTAACGCCGCAGCTAATGAAAAACTGTTTTTT.

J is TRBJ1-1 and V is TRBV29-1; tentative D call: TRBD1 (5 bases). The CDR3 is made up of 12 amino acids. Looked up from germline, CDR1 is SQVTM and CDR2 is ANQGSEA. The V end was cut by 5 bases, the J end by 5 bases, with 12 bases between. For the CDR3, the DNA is TGCAGCGTTTTCCAGGGTGGGACTGAAGCTTTCTTT. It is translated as CSVFQGGTEAFF.

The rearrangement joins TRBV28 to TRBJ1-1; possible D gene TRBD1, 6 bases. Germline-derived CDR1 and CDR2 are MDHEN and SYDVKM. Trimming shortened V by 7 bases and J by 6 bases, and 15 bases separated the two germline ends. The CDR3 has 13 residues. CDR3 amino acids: CASTLDRIAEAFF. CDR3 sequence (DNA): TGTGCCAGCACCTTAGACAGGATCGCTGAAGCTTTCTTT. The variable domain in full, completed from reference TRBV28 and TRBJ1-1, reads DVKVTQSSRYLVKRTGEKVFLECVQDMDHENMFWYRQDPGLGLRLIYFSYDVKMKEKGDIPEGYSVSREKKERFSLILESASTNQTSMYLCASTLDRIAEAFFGQGTRLTVV.

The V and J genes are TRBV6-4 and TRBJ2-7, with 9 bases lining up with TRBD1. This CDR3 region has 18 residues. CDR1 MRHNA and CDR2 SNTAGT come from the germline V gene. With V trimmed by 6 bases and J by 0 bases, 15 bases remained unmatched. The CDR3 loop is CASRRWTGDSIGSYEQYF. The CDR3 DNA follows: TGTGCCAGCAGGAGATGGACAGGGGATTCGATTGGCTCCTACGAGCAGTACTTC.

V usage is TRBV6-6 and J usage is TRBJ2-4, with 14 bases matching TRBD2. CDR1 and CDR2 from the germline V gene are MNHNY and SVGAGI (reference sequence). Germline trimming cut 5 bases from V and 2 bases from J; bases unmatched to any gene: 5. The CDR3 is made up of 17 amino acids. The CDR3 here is CASSPGLAGGPKNIQYF. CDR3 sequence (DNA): TGTGCCAGCAGTCCCGGACTAGCGGGGGGCCCCAAAAACATTCAGTACTTC.

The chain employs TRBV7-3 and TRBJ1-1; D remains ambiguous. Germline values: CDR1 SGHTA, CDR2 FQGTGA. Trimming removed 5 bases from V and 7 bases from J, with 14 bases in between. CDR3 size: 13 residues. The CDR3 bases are TGTGCCAGCAGCCCTAAACTCGAGGGTGAAGCTTTCTTT. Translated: CASSPKLEGEAFF.

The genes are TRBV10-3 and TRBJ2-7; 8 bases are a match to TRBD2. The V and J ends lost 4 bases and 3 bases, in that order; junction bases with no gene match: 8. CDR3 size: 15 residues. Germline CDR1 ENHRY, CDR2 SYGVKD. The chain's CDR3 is CAISGGSGVNYEQYF. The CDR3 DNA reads TGTGCCATCAGTGGAGGTAGCGGGGTAAACTACGAGCAGTACTTC.

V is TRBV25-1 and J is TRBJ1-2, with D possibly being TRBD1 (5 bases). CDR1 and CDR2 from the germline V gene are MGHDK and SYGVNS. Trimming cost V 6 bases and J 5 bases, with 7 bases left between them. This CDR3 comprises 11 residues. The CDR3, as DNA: TGTGCCAGCAGGGAGGGGTATGGCTACACCTTC. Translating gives CASREGYGYTF.

DNA of the CDR3: TGTGCCAGTAGTTTATACAGGGACGGAGAAAAACTGTTTTTT. As protein: CASSLYRDGEKLFF. J is TRBJ1-4 and V is TRBV19; weak D call: TRBD1 (6 bases). The CDR3 runs 14 residues. Germline V gene sequence: CDR1 LNHDA, CDR2 SQIVND (reference sequence). Trimming left V 5 bases short and J 8 bases short, with 15 bases between.

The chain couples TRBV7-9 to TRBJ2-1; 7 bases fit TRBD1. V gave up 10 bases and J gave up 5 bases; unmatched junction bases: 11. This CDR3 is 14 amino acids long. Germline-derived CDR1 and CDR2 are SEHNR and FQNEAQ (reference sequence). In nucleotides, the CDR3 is TGTGCCACCACCTCCTTACAGGGGAACAATGAGCAGTTCTTC. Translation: CATTSLQGNNEQFF.

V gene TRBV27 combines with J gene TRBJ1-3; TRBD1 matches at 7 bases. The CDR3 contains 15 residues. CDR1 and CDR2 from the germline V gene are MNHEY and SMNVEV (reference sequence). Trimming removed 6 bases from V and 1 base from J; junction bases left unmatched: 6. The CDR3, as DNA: TGTGCCAGCAGCCCAAGGGGACAGTCTGGAAACACCATATATTTT. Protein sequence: CASSPRGQSGNTIYF.

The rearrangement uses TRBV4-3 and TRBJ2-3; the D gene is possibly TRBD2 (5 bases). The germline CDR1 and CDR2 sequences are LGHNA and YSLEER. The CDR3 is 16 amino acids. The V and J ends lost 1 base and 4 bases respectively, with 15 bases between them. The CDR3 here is CASSQGRVSGADTQYF. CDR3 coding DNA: TGCGCCAGCAGCCAAGGCAGAGTATCCGGGGCAGATACGCAGTATTTT.

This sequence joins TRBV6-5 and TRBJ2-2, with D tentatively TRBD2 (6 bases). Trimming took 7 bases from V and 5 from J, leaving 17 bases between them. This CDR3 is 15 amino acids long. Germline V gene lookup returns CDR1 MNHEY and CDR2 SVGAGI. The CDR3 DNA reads TGTGCCAGCACTTTGGAGGGGAGTCGGACCGGGGAGCTGTTTTTT. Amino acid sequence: CASTLEGSRTGELFF.

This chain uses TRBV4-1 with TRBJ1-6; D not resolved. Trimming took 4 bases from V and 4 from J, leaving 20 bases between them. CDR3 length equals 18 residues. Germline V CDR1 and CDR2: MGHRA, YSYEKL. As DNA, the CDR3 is TGCGCCAGCAGCCGATCTGCGGGTAGCGGAGGATATAATTCACCCCTCCACTTT. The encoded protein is CASSRSAGSGGYNSPLHF.

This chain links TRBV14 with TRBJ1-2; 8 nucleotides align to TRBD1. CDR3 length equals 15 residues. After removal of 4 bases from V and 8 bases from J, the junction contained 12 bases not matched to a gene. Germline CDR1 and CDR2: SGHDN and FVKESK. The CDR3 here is CASSPWTGIGGGYTF. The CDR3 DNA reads TGTGCCAGCAGCCCCTGGACAGGGATAGGAGGGGGCTACACCTTC.

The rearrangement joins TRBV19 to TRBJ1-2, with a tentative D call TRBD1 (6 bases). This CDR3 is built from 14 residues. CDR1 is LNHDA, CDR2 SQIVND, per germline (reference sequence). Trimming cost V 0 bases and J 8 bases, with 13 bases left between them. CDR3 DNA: TGTGCCAGTAGTATAGAGTCAGGGGCCCGGGGCTACACCTTC. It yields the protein CASSIESGARGYTF.

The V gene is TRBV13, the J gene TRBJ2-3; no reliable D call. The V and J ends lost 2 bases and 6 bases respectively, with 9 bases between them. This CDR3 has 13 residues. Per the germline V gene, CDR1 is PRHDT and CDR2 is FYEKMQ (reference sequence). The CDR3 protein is CASSLPSLDTQYF. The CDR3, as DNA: TGTGCCAGCAGCTTACCCAGTCTGGATACGCAGTATTTT.

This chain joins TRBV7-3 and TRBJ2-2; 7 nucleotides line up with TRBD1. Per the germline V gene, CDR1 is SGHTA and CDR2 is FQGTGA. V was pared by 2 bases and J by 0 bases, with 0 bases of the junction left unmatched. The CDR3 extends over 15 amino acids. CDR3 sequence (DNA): TGTGCCAGCAGCTTACAGGGGGCGAACACCGGGGAGCTGTTTTTT. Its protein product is CASSLQGANTGELFF.

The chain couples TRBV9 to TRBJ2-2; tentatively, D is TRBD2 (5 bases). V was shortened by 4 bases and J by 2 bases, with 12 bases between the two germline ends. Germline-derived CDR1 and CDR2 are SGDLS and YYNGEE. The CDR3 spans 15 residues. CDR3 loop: CASSSRVSNTGELFF. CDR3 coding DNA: TGTGCCAGCAGCTCGCGGGTCTCCAACACCGGGGAGCTGTTTTTT.

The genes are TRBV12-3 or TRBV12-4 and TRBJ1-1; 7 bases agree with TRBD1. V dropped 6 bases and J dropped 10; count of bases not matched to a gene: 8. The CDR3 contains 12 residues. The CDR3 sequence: CASSPKGTAAFF. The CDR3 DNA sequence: TGTGCCAGCAGCCCAAAAGGGACAGCAGCTTTCTTT.

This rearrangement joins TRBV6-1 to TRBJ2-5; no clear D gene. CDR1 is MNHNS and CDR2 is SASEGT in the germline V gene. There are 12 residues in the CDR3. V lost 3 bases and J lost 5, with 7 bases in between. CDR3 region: CASSDNRETQYF. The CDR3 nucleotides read TGTGCCAGCAGTGATAATCGGGAGACCCAGTACTTC.

CDR3 amino acids: CATAGGGAAETQYF. CDR3 in DNA: TGCGCGACGGCGGGCGGGGGGGCAGCAGAGACCCAGTACTTC. The V gene is TRBV5-1, the J gene TRBJ2-5; 9 nucleotides line up with TRBD2. The length of the CDR3 is 14 residues. Germline CDR1 is SGHRS and CDR2 is YFSETQ.

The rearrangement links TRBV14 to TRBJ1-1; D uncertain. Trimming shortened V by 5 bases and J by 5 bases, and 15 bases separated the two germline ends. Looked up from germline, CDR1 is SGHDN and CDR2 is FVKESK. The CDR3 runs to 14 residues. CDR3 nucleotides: TGTGCCAGCAGCTCCCAAAACGGGAGGACTGAAGCTTTCTTT. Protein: CASSSQNGRTEAFF. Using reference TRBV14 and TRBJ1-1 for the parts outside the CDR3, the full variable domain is EAGVTQFPSHSVIEKGQTVTLRCDPISGHDNLYWYRRVMGKEIKFLLHFVKESKQDESGMPNNRFLAERTGGTYSTLKVQPAELEDSGVYFCASSSQNGRTEAFFGQGTRLTVV.

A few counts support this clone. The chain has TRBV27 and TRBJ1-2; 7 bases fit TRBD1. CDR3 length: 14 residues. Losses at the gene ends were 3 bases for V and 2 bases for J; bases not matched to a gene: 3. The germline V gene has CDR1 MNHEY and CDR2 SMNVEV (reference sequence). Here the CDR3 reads CASSFLQGNYGYTF. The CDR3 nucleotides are TGTGCCAGCAGTTTCCTACAGGGGAACTATGGCTACACCTTC.

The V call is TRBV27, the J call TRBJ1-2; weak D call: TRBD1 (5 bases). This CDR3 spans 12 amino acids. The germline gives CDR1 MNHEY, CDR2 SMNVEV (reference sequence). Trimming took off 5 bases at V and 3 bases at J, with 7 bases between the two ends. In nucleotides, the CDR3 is TGTGCCAGCAGTCAAGGGGACTATGGCTACACCTTC. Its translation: CASSQGDYGYTF.

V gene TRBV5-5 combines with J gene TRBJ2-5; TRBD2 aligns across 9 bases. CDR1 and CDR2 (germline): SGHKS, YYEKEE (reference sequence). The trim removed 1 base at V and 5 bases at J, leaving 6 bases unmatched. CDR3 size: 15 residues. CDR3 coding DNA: TGTGCCAGCAGCTTGAGTAGCGGGGGCCGGGAGACCCAGTACTTC. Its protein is CASSLSSGGRETQYF.

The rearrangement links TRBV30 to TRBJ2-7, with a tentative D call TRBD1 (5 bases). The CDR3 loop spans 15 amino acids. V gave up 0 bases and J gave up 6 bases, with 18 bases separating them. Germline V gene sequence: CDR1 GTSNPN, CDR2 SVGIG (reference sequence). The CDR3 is CAWSVGKTGVGEQYF. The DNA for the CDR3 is TGTGCCTGGAGTGTAGGGAAAACAGGCGTGGGCGAGCAGTACTTC.

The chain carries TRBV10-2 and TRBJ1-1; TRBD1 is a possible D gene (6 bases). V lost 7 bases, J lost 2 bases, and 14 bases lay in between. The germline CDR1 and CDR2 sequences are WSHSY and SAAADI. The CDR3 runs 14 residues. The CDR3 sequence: CASTSGRGNTEAFF. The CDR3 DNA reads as TGCGCCAGCACCTCCGGCAGGGGTAACACTGAAGCTTTCTTT.

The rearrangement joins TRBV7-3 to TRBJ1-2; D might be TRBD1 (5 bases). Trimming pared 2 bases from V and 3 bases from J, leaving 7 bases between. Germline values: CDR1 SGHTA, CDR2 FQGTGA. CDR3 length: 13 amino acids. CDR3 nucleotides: TGTGCCAGCAGCTTATCGGGGGACTATGGCTACACCTTC. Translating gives CASSLSGDYGYTF.

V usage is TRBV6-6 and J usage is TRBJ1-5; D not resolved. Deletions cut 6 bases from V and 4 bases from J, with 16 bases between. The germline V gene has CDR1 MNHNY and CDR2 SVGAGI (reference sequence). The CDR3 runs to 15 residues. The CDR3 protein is CASSQSGLRNQPQHF. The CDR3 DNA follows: TGTGCCAGCAGCCAGAGTGGTTTGCGGAATCAGCCCCAGCATTTT.

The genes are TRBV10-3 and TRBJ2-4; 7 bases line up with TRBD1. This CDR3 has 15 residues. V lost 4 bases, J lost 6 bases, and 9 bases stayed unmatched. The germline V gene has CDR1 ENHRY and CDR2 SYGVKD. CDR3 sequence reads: CAISAEQGITNIQYF. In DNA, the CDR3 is TGTGCCATCAGTGCAGAACAGGGGATAACAAACATTCAGTACTTC.